Listed below are T cell receptor beta chains from one sample, sequenced in a study. TCRdb reprocessed the 5' RACE reads with MiXCR, giving one entry per CDR3 protein. The sample yields over 55,000 distinct CDR3 sequences, 28% seen once. Sequencing was done on a sample of tumor-infiltrating memory CD4+ T cells sorted from the breast tumor. The receptors derive from a female donor with breast cancer. The conserved cysteine and the conserved F or W are not part of the CDR3 here.

j_call v_call cdr3_aa
TRBJ2-3 TRBV7-2 ASSLPTGGSGPDTQY
TRBJ2-6 TRBV6-5 ASNRARSGANVLT
TRBJ1-1 TRBV28 ASSNARVFSNTEAF
TRBJ1-5 TRBV12-3/TRBV12-4 ASRVTRDSNQPQH
TRBJ2-3 TRBV7-2 ASSLDRADTQY
TRBJ2-3 TRBV6-5 ASSGTSGGRDTQY
TRBJ2-5 TRBV29-1 SVGGRGRQETQY
TRBJ2-5 TRBV24-1 ATSSRDRASQETQY
TRBJ2-2 TRBV29-1 SAGDVAGNTGELF
TRBJ2-3 TRBV5-1 ASSLASEMATQY
TRBJ1-2 TRBV6-1 ASSEYSDYGYT
TRBJ2-3 TRBV7-8 ASSIGDRVDTQY
TRBJ1-2 TRBV20-1 SASSGGARITDGYT
TRBJ2-2 TRBV5-1 ASSKPGQNTGELF
TRBJ2-5 TRBV2 ASSEATDQETQY
TRBJ2-3 TRBV29-1 SVGGADTQY
TRBJ1-4 TRBV7-9 ASSLGRSLEKLF
TRBJ1-5 TRBV20-1 SALTGYQPQH
TRBJ2-3 TRBV2 ASSEALGDTQY
TRBJ1-2 TRBV19 ASTIGGAVYGYT
TRBJ1-1 TRBV5-1 ASSEQGNTEAF